The clone carrying this T cell receptor (beta chain) was picked up many times. The antigen is not known. The study's library attached unique molecular identifiers to single cDNA molecules. MiXCR was run by TCRdb on the RACE reads, yielding one entry per CDR3 protein. Among about 380,000 distinct CDR3 sequences listed, 5% to 6.5% were seen once. Time point meaning: pre-sensitization, week 0. Treatment of the sample: therapeutic diphenylcyclopropenone sensitization with weekly scalp DPC. Sequencing started from total RNA isolated from unfractionated whole blood. These data come from a study of human T cells and chemical hapten exposure. Study overall: DPC (0.01%) was patch tested on the upper back and read at 6 days. Study results and caveats: PT1 expanded TCR numbers rose with patch test score.

CDR3 length equals 17 residues. The ends were cut back, 8 bases at V and 7 bases at J, with 28 bases in the middle. Sample: whole blood, taken in connection with sensitization to the hapten diphenylcyclopropenone (DPC). This clonotype was sampled from a woman aged 50 to 60 with alopecia areata. Some clones in this sample may be carry-over from other donors' samples. This chain links TRBV12-3 or TRBV12-4 with TRBJ2-3; a possible D gene is TRBD2 (7 bases). The CDR3 coding sequence is TGTGCCAGCCGCCGGGGTGATGGCGGGGGCCCGGGGTATACGCAGTATTTT. The encoded protein is CASRRGDGGGPGYTQYF.